This paragraph covers one TCR beta chain sequence. What it binds is unknown. This entry comes from a study of OX40 agonist ivuxolimab in advanced cancers. Study at large: The diagnoses of dose-escalation patients were hepatocellular carcinoma, melanoma, renal cell or head and neck cancer. Study results and caveats: Dose levels from 0.1 to 3.0 mg/kg saw CD4+ and CD8+ blood T cells expand clonally by week 6. Expanded peripheral T cell antigen specificity was not determined. Relative to CD4+, CD8+ T cells held more expanded clones on average.

Profiled with immunoSEQ multiplex PCR; TCRdb holds only in-frame clones, not every one. The table has about 47,000 clones, 70% to 90% seen once. V lost 0 bases and J lost 1, with 22 bases in between. Germline V lookup: CDR1 SGHRS, CDR2 YFSETQ. The CDR3 has 19 residues. The origin of this receptor is an adult with an advanced solid tumor such as melanoma, head and neck, liver or kidney cancer. This chain connects TRBV5-1 to TRBJ1-1; possible D gene TRBD1, 5 bases. The sample was CD4+ or CD8+ T cells sorted from blood, taken in a trial of the OX40 agonist ivuxolimab. The CDR3 DNA reads as TGCGCCAGCAGCTTGGCCTTACGGCAGGGATCCTTTGCGAACACTGAAGCTTTCTTT. Its protein product is CASSLALRQGSFANTEAFF.